The 5 T cell receptor beta chains given below trace back to one sample, sequenced in a study of T cell changes during pregnancy in multiple sclerosis. Sequenced by immunoSEQ multiplex PCR; TCRdb stores in-frame clones only, minus some. Here the sample spans about 67,000 clones, more than 85% being singletons. Source: peripheral blood, taken in the first trimester of pregnancy. The receptors were gathered from a female donor with multiple sclerosis, enrolled in a pregnancy study.

The chain joins TRBV15 to TRBJ1-2; 7 bases align to TRBD1. CDR3 length: 14 amino acids. The junction had 10 bases not matched to a gene; V was cut back by 4 bases and J by 8 bases. The germline V gene has CDR1 LNHNV and CDR2 YYDKDF (reference sequence). The CDR3 spells CATSTRDRVGGYTF. In nucleotides, the CDR3 is TGTGCCACCAGCACCCGGGACAGAGTTGGCGGCTACACCTTC.

DNA for the CDR3: TGTGCCAGCAGGCGGAGCTCTGGAAACACCATATATTTT. It codes for CASRRSSGNTIYF. The chain combines TRBV28 with TRBJ1-3, with no clear D. This CDR3 has 13 amino acids. CDR1 MDHEN and CDR2 SYDVKM come from the germline V gene. V lost 6 bases to trimming and J lost 0 bases, with 6 bases between them.

The chain has TRBV9 and TRBJ2-5, with D tentatively TRBD2 (5 bases). CDR1 SGDLS and CDR2 YYNGEE come from the germline V gene. Trimming stripped 0 bases from V and 3 bases from J, with 9 bases between. The CDR3 length is 14 residues. The CDR3 DNA reads as TGTGCCAGCAGCGTAGGGGGTAGCGAAGAGACCCAGTACTTC. This codes for CASSVGGSEETQYF.

V and J are TRBV7-8 and TRBJ1-2, with D tentatively TRBD1 (6 bases). Per germline, CDR1 SGHVS and CDR2 FQNEAQ. Trimming pared 5 bases from V and 3 bases from J, leaving 16 bases between. The CDR3 runs 15 residues. The DNA of the CDR3 is TGTGCCAGCAGCCGCCGCCAGGGGCTGGACTATGGCTACACCTTC. Protein product: CASSRRQGLDYGYTF.

The chain links TRBV27 to TRBJ2-5; no clear D. CDR3 size: 16 residues. CDR1 is MNHEY and CDR2 is SMNVEV in the germline V gene (reference sequence). Trimming removed 1 base at V and 1 base at J, with 13 bases between. The CDR3 loop is CASSLWAGALQETQYF. The CDR3 DNA is TGTGCCAGCAGTTTATGGGCAGGCGCCCTCCAAGAGACCCAGTACTTC.